The 27 T cell receptor beta chains listed next were all sequenced from one sample in a study of blood T cell repertoires in COVID-19. The data were produced by immunoSEQ multiplex PCR, yet TCRdb's version contains in-frame clones alone and is incomplete. Of thousands of clones listed, approximately 88% are singletons. The sequencing sample was made of peripheral blood. The receptors originated from a human donor in a cohort sampled during active COVID-19.

The rearrangement links TRBV28 to TRBJ2-7; 12 bases are a match to TRBD2. J gave up 0 bases and V 5 bases, and 2 bases lay outside the gene matches. The CDR3 is made up of 15 amino acids. CDR1 is MDHEN and CDR2 is SYDVKM in the germline V gene. The CDR3 nucleotides are TGTGCCAGCAGTCCGACTAGCGGGGGCTCCTACGAGCAGTACTTC. This gives the protein CASSPTSGGSYEQYF.

This clone has just one count. The J gene is TRBJ1-2, the V gene TRBV29-1; perhaps TRBD1 as D (6 bases). This CDR3 comprises 11 residues. Germline CDR1 is SQVTM and CDR2 is ANQGSEA. Trimming removed 7 bases from V and 8 bases from J, with 14 bases in between. The DNA of the CDR3 is TGCAGCGCCCCTAGGGGGATCGGCTACACCTTC. It codes for CSAPRGIGYTF.

The rearrangement joins TRBV6-2 or TRBV6-3 to TRBJ2-7; D ambiguous. Deletions cut 6 bases from V and 3 bases from J, with 12 bases between. The germline V gene has CDR1 MNHEY and CDR2 SVGEGT. The CDR3 length is 13 residues. The CDR3 DNA sequence: TGTGCCAGCAGCCCGTTCCCTTTCTACGAGCAGTACTTC. This gives the protein CASSPFPFYEQYF.

About this clone itself: A read error may produce the germline difference seen at one junction end. This sample includes further DNA sequences coding for the same CDR3. The chain employs TRBV5-4 and TRBJ2-7; D is perhaps TRBD1 (5 bases). The CDR3 covers 13 residues. CDR1 is SGHNT, CDR2 YYREEE, per germline (reference sequence). CDR3 coding DNA: TGCGCCAGCAGCCGAGAACAGGTGTACGAGCAGTACTTC. It encodes CASSREQVYEQYF.

This clone was observed a handful of times. This chain connects TRBV9 to TRBJ2-1; TRBD2 is a possible D gene (5 bases). Trimming took off 0 bases at V and 0 bases at J, with 10 bases between the two ends. Per germline, CDR1 SGDLS and CDR2 YYNGEE. The CDR3 totals 16 residues. CDR3 DNA: TGTGCCAGCAGCGTAGCTAGCCATCTCTCCTACAATGAGCAGTTCTTC. Translated: CASSVASHLSYNEQFF.

The chain uses TRBV28 and TRBJ2-1; TRBD2 aligns across 9 bases. Per germline, CDR1 MDHEN and CDR2 SYDVKM. V shed 3 bases and J 4 bases; nucleotides not matched to a gene: 4. This CDR3 comprises 15 residues. For the CDR3, the DNA is TGTGCCAGCAGTTTCGCGGGAGGGGATTACAATGAGCAGTTCTTC. Its translation: CASSFAGGDYNEQFF.

The rearrangement uses TRBV21-1 and TRBJ2-3; the table gives TRBD2 as D, unverified against the DNA. TRBV21-1 has pseudogene status. The CDR3 has 17 residues. The CDR3 DNA is TGTGCCAGCAGCAATGAAACCTCCGGGACTAGCGGGATGATGCAGTATTTT. Translated, it gives CASSNETSGTSGMMQYF.

As DNA, the CDR3 is TGTGCCAGCAGCCTTAGCGGTTTCTATGAGCAGTTCTTC. Translated, it gives CASSLSGFYEQFF. The chain recombines TRBV6-5 with TRBJ2-1, with D perhaps TRBD2 (6 bases). The CDR3 has 13 residues. The V end was cut by 6 bases, the J end by 8 bases, with 14 bases between. Germline CDR1 MNHEY, CDR2 SVGAGI.

The V and J genes are TRBV27 and TRBJ2-1; D is possibly TRBD1 (5 bases). Germline assignment: CDR1 MNHEY and CDR2 SMNVEV (reference sequence). The CDR3 is made up of 14 amino acids. The V gene lost 5 bases and the J gene lost 10 bases, with 18 bases spanning the gap. CDR3 in amino acids: CASSTTIGAAEQFF. As DNA, the CDR3 is TGTGCCAGCAGTACAACAATAGGGGCCGCCGAGCAGTTCTTC.

This chain joins TRBV5-3 and TRBJ2-7; D is perhaps TRBD1 (6 bases). TRBV5-3 is an open reading frame whose function is uncertain. V shed 4 bases and J shed 4 bases, with 21 bases lying between them. The CDR3 totals 16 residues. This chain's CDR3 is CARSPLPGHGSYEQYF. CDR3 DNA sequence: TGTGCCAGAAGCCCGTTACCGGGACATGGTTCTTACGAGCAGTACTTC.

The chain recombines TRBV9 with TRBJ1-4, with D possibly TRBD1 on 6 matching bases. With 2 bases removed from V and 2 bases from J, the gap between germline ends came to 7 bases. The CDR3 sequence is 14 residues long. In germline, CDR1 is SGDLS, CDR2 YYNGEE. The CDR3 loop is CASSVTGTNEKLFF. CDR3 bases: TGTGCCAGCAGCGTTACAGGGACTAATGAAAAACTGTTTTTT.

The CDR3 DNA sequence: TGTGCCAGCAGCGTTGTCCCAGGGGGTACCAATGAAAAACTGTTTTTT. Protein sequence: CASSVVPGGTNEKLFF. The chain employs TRBV9 and TRBJ1-4; TRBD1 matches 7 bases. Trimming took 2 bases from V and 5 from J; bases not matched to a gene: 9. There are 16 residues in the CDR3. CDR1 SGDLS and CDR2 YYNGEE come from the germline V gene.

V gene TRBV5-1 combines with J gene TRBJ1-1; 10 nucleotides agree with TRBD1. This CDR3 has 13 residues. CDR1 SGHRS and CDR2 YFSETQ come from the germline V gene. V was pared by 1 base and J by 11 bases, with 5 bases of the junction left unmatched. In DNA form, the CDR3 reads TGCGCCAGCAGCTTGATCCCGGGACAGGGGGCTTTCTTT. Translating gives CASSLIPGQGAFF.

The rearrangement links TRBV6-4 to TRBJ2-1, with 8 bases matching TRBD2. CDR3 length: 15 amino acids. The germline V gene encodes CDR1 MRHNA and CDR2 SNTAGT. The V and J ends lost 3 bases and 5 bases, in that order; junction bases with no gene match: 6. The CDR3 sequence: CASSEVAGSHNEQFF. CDR3 bases: TGTGCCAGCAGTGAAGTAGCGGGAAGCCACAATGAGCAGTTCTTC.

The chain employs TRBV3-1 (or the pseudogene TRBV3-2) and TRBJ1-4; possibly TRBD1 for D (6 bases). CDR3 length: 14 residues. Germline V gene data show CDR1 as LGHDT and CDR2 as YNNKEL (reference sequence). V was clipped by 3 bases and J by 4 bases, with 9 bases between them. DNA of the CDR3: TGTGCCAGCAGCCAGGGAGGGGGTAATGAAAAACTGTTTTTT. It codes for CASSQGGGNEKLFF.

J is TRBJ1-3 and V is TRBV28; 9 positions agree with TRBD1. CDR3 length equals 15 residues. V was pared by 5 bases and J by 2 bases, with 4 bases of the junction left unmatched. The V gene's germline CDR1 is MDHEN and CDR2 SYDVKM. This CDR3 is CASSRGDRAGNTIYF. As DNA, the CDR3 is TGTGCCAGCAGTAGGGGGGACAGGGCTGGAAACACCATATATTTT.

The genes are TRBV4-3 and TRBJ2-7, with TRBD2 as a possible D gene (6 bases). With 4 bases removed from V and 0 bases from J, the gap between germline ends came to 10 bases. CDR1 is LGHNA, CDR2 YSLEER, per germline. This CDR3 contains 14 residues. CDR3 sequence (DNA): TGCGCCAGCAGCCGGGACGGGAGCTCCTACGAGCAGTACTTC. Protein: CASSRDGSSYEQYF.

This chain uses TRBV6-5 with TRBJ1-5, with 7 bases aligning to TRBD1. The germline V gene has CDR1 MNHEY and CDR2 SVGAGI. V shed 5 bases and J 2 bases; nucleotides not matched to a gene: 6. This CDR3 spans 15 amino acids. This chain's CDR3 is CASSRRGLGNQPQHF. CDR3 sequence (DNA): TGTGCCAGCAGTCGAAGGGGGCTGGGCAATCAGCCCCAGCATTTT.

The sample holds a few counts of this clone. This sequence joins TRBV9 and TRBJ2-3; D might be TRBD2 (6 bases). Trimming took off 0 bases at V and 6 bases at J, with 11 bases between the two ends. The CDR3 covers 14 residues. CDR1 and CDR2 from the germline V gene are SGDLS and YYNGEE. The CDR3 bases are TGTGCCAGCAGCGTAGACCCCGGGAGTGATACGCAGTATTTT. As protein: CASSVDPGSDTQYF.

V and J are TRBV9 and TRBJ1-2, with TRBD1 identical over 8 bases. CDR3 length: 16 amino acids. The V gene end was trimmed by 4 bases and the J gene end by 5 bases; junction bases not matched to a gene: 13. Germline lookup yields CDR1 SGDLS and CDR2 YYNGEE. CDR3 nucleotide sequence: TGTGCCAGCAGCCCCAGGACAGGGAGGTTCGGGTATGGCTACACCTTC. Encoded protein: CASSPRTGRFGYGYTF.

The chain employs TRBV2 and TRBJ1-5; D gene ambiguous. The CDR3 is 14 amino acids. Germline CDR1 is SNHLY and CDR2 is FYNNEI. The V end was cut by 4 bases, the J end by 0 bases, with 7 bases between. The CDR3: CASSGLFSNQPQHF. The CDR3 DNA follows: TGTGCCAGCAGTGGACTGTTTAGCAATCAGCCCCAGCATTTT.

The chain joins TRBV27 to TRBJ2-3, with D perhaps matching TRBD1 (6 bases). Germline V lookup: CDR1 MNHEY, CDR2 SMNVEV (reference sequence). V dropped 5 bases and J dropped 1 base, with 13 bases sitting between them. The CDR3 runs to 15 residues. The DNA for the CDR3 is TGTGCCAGCAGTCAACAGGGAATTGGCACAGATACGCAGTATTTT. It encodes CASSQQGIGTDTQYF.

Relative to its sample, this clone is large. The V call is TRBV6-5, the J call TRBJ2-7, with 12 nucleotides matching TRBD2. J gave up 0 bases and V 2 bases, and 2 bases lay outside the gene matches. This CDR3 is 16 amino acids long. Germline CDR1 reads MNHEY; CDR2 reads SVGAGI. CDR3 protein: CASSYLAGGPSYEQYF. The CDR3 region has the DNA TGTGCCAGCAGTTACCTAGCGGGAGGGCCCTCCTACGAGCAGTACTTC.

The gene calls are TRBV10-3 and TRBJ2-1, with TRBD2 identical over 7 bases. The CDR3 is 15 residues long. Germline values: CDR1 ENHRY, CDR2 SYGVKD. The V gene end was trimmed by 6 bases and the J gene end by 8 bases; junction bases not matched to a gene: 13. CDR3 DNA: TGTGCCATCAGGGGGGGGAGAGCGTCCCGGGATGAGCAGTTCTTC. Translated, it gives CAIRGGRASRDEQFF.

The V and J genes are TRBV6-2 or TRBV6-3 and TRBJ2-5; 12 bases are shared with TRBD2. Per the germline V gene, CDR1 is MNHEY and CDR2 is SVGEGT. V lost 5 bases, J lost 4 bases, and 8 bases stayed unmatched. The CDR3 has 16 residues. The CDR3 coding sequence is TGTGCCAGCAGTACTGGACTAGCGGGATTCGGAGAGACCCAGTACTTC. Translated: CASSTGLAGFGETQYF.

This chain connects TRBV9 to TRBJ2-1; 11 bases agree with TRBD2. Germline CDR1 SGDLS, CDR2 YYNGEE. The V and J ends lost 0 bases and 1 base, in that order; junction bases with no gene match: 6. CDR3 length: 18 amino acids. In DNA, the CDR3 is TGTGCCAGCAGCGTAGAACTAGCGGGAGTTTGGTCCTACAATGAGCAGTTCTTC. Residues: CASSVELAGVWSYNEQFF. Complete variable domain (other parts from reference TRBV9 and TRBJ2-1): DSGVTQTPKHLITATGQRVTLRCSPRSGDLSVYWYQQSLDQGLQFLIQYYNGEERAKGNILERFSAQQFPDLHSELNLSSLELGDSALYFCASSVELAGVWSYNEQFFGPGTRLTVL.

In this sample, this clone turned up a few times. In nucleotides, the CDR3 is TGTGCCAGCAGTGACGCACTAGCGGGAAACAATGAGCAGTTCTTC. Amino acid sequence: CASSDALAGNNEQFF. The chain recombines TRBV6-4 with TRBJ2-1, with TRBD2 matching 10 bases. This CDR3 region has 15 residues. Unmatched junction bases numbered 3, after V lost 2 bases and J lost 5 bases. The germline CDR1 and CDR2 sequences are MRHNA and SNTAGT.